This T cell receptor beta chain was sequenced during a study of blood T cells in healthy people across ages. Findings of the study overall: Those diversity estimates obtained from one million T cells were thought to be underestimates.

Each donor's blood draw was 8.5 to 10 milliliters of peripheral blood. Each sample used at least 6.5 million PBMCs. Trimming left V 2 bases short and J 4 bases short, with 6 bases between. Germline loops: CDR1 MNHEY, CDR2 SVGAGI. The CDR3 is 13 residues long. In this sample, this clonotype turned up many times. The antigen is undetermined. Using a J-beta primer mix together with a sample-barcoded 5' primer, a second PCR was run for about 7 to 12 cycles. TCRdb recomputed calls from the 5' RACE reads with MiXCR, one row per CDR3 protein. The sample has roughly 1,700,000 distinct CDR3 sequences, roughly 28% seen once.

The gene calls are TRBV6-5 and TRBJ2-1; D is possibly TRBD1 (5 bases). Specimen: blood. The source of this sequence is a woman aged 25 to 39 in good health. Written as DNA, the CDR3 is TGTGCCAGCAGTTACGACAGTTACAATGAGCAGTTCTTC. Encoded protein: CASSYDSYNEQFF.